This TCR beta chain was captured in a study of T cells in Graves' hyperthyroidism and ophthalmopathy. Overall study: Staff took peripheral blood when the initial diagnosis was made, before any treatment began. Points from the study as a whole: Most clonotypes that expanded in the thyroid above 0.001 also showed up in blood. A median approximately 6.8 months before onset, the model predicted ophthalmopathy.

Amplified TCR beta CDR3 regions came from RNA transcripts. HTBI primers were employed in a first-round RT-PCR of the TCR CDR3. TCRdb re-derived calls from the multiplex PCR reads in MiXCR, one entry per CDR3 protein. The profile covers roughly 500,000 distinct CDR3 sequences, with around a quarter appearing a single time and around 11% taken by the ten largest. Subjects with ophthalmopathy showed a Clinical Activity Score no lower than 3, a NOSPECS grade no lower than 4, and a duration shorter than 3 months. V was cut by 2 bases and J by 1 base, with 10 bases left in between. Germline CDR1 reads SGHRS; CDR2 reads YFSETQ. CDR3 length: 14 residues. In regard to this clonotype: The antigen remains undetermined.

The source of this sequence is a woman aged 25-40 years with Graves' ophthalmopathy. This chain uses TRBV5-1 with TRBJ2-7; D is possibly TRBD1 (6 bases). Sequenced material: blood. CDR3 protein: CASSFEGESYEQYF. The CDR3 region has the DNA TGCGCCAGCAGCTTTGAGGGGGAATCCTACGAGCAGTACTTC.